This T cell receptor beta chain was recovered during a study of blood T cell repertoires in COVID-19 (dated by TCRdb to 2018 to 2021). Some background on the complete study: Samples covering the acute and convalescent phases of COVID-19 were provided by collaborators in the United States, Italy and Spain. The repertoires were released in a freely available public database meant as a resource for research on the immune response to SARS-CoV-2. The material from the prospective study consisted of cDNA or gDNA derived from T cells, B-cell-depleted T cells, or PBMCs. Samples came from the ongoing ImmuneRACE study (first 160 participants) plus 1,254 subjects from 6 global collaborators. The sample metadata nearly always contained a de-identified subject ID, COVID-19 status, age in years and sex. HLA class I and class II types, where available, came from metadata supplied by the sample provider rather than from assay-based typing. Deeply sampled blood TCRbeta repertoires from subjects exposed to, actively infected with, or recovered from COVID-19 were included in the dataset.

One collaborating source in Seattle enrolled patients while the patients were actively infected and followed the patients over time throughout the course of disease. The collaborating institutions used their own protocols to collect whole blood in K2EDTA tubes. For TCRbeta analysis, collaborator samples were shipped as frozen whole blood, as isolated PBMCs, or as DNA extracted from either sample type. TCRbeta CDR3 regions were amplified from genomic DNA using the immunoSEQ Assay, a bias-controlled multiplex PCR. On the study's bioinformatics: Nucleated cell counts per sample were estimated from amplification of reference gene primers within the assay. Sequence reads were collapsed and filtered to measure the absolute abundance of every unique TCRbeta CDR3 rearrangement. For each sample, productive Simpson clonality was calculated as the square root of Simpson's diversity index across productive rearrangements. This immuneACCESS table, as held by TCRdb, lists in-frame sequences with V and J called but not all clones. Of the missing ones, under half trace to an unresolved V gene in checked studies; the others have no known cause. The DNA was the basis for D and trimming; V, J and clone size are from that table. The sample table contains some 330,000 clones; only one count was recorded for about nine tenths of them. The top ten clonotypes cover 1.5% to 2% of the sample.

The CDR3 measures 15 amino acids from cysteine to phenylalanine. The CDR3 DNA has 45 bases and is translated from base 1. Based on the germline V gene, the CDR1 and CDR2 sequences are ENHRY and SYGVKD. V has 3 bases trimmed and J has 9 bases trimmed; junction bases matching no gene number 8. Findings and caveats that apply to the study as a whole: Clinical and demographic metadata were provided uncurated, with the amount varying by source and participant.

Concerning this clone: Its recognized antigen is unknown. Base-call qualities are not available, and no considerably larger clone is one nucleotide away.

This TCR derives from a woman aged 30 to 39 with COVID-19, enrolled during active disease. In this chain, TRBV10-3 is recombined with TRBJ2-3; 11 central bases correspond to TRBD2. The sample consisted of peripheral blood. The CDR3 corresponds to CAISEPGTSGATQYF. The DNA is TGTGCCATCAGTGAACCCGGGACTAGCGGTGCCACGCAGTATTTT.